The present T cell receptor (beta chain) was sequenced within a study of OX40 agonist ivuxolimab in advanced cancers. Study results and caveats: Some patients without response likewise showed low normalized clonal expansion.

Sequencing was performed with immunoSEQ multiplex PCR; in TCRdb, only in-frame clones are kept and a portion is missing. The sample carries some 22,000 clones, over 70% recorded once. With respect to this clone: The target antigen is unknown.

CDR1 SGHNT and CDR2 YYREEE come from the germline V gene (reference sequence). Trimming removed 4 bases at V and 8 bases at J, with 15 bases between. This CDR3 contains 14 residues. The V gene is TRBV5-4, the J gene TRBJ1-4; TRBD1 is a possible D gene (5 bases). The sample was CD4+ or CD8+ T cells sorted from blood, taken in a trial of the OX40 agonist ivuxolimab. The receptor was isolated from an adult with an advanced solid tumor such as melanoma, head and neck, liver or kidney cancer. The CDR3 DNA reads TGTGCCAGCAGCGCCGGGGGAGGGTCGGAAAAACTGTTTTTT. It yields the protein CASSAGGGSEKLFF.